Below, one TCR beta chain is given with its context. J gave up 0 bases and V 5 bases, and 4 bases lay outside the gene matches. CDR3 length equals 14 residues. Germline V CDR1 and CDR2: GTSNPN, SVGIG (reference sequence). The data are from a study of OX40 agonist ivuxolimab in advanced cancers. Study as a whole: In this cohort, patients received ivuxolimab, an agonistic anti-OX40 (CD134) antibody. While on treatment, patients had intravenous ivuxolimab at 0.01 to 10 mg/kg every 2 weeks.

Sequenced by immunoSEQ multiplex PCR; TCRdb stores in-frame clones only, minus some. The table records about 91,000 clones, around 84% of them present only once. This sequence joins TRBV30 and TRBJ1-3; 7 bases align to TRBD1. The origin of this receptor is an adult with an advanced solid tumor such as melanoma, head and neck, liver or kidney cancer. This sample comprised CD4+ or CD8+ T cells sorted from blood, obtained in a trial of the OX40 agonist ivuxolimab. This chain's CDR3 is CAWQGGNSGNTIYF. In DNA, the CDR3 is TGTGCCTGGCAGGGGGGGAACTCTGGAAACACCATATATTTT.